One and the same sample provided the 17 T cell receptor beta chains below, sequenced in a study of OX40 agonist ivuxolimab in advanced cancers. Some clones are missing from TCRdb's copy, which holds only in-frame ones; the method was immunoSEQ multiplex PCR. The sample includes more than 10,000 clones, 80% to 90% of them seen just once. The material was CD4+ or CD8+ T cells sorted from blood, obtained in a trial of the OX40 agonist ivuxolimab. All receptors derive from an adult with an advanced solid tumor such as melanoma, head and neck, liver or kidney cancer.

This sequence joins TRBV6-4 and TRBJ2-5; 9 bases are shared with TRBD2. TRBJ2-7 explains the end of the DNA better; the J call may be wrong. The germline gives CDR1 MRHNA, CDR2 SNTAGT. The CDR3 sequence is 14 residues long. CDR3 amino acids: CASSEREGSYEQYF. The CDR3 DNA sequence: TGTGCCAGCAGTGAGCGGGAGGGCTCCTACGAGCAGTACTTC.

The rearrangement uses TRBV19 and TRBJ1-2; 8 bases align to TRBD1. The CDR3 is 15 amino acids. V was clipped by 6 bases and J by 0 bases; unmatched bases: 6. Germline CDR1 LNHDA, CDR2 SQIVND (reference sequence). CDR3 residues: CASSPGQGSNYGYTF. In nucleotides, the CDR3 is TGTGCCAGTAGCCCCGGACAGGGATCTAACTATGGCTACACCTTC.

This clone was counted a single time. V and J are TRBV29-1 and TRBJ2-2; D call uncertain. This CDR3 is 15 amino acids long. V was cut by 6 bases and J by 2 bases, with 16 bases left in between. Germline lookup yields CDR1 SQVTM and CDR2 ANQGSEA. CDR3 bases: TGCAGCGTCCCTTTGGGGAATTCCAACACCGGGGAGCTGTTTTTT. Translated: CSVPLGNSNTGELFF.

The gene calls are TRBV9 and TRBJ1-1; 7 bases align to TRBD1. With 4 bases clipped from V and 1 base from J, the junction kept 10 bases outside the gene matches. Germline V gives CDR1 SGDLS, CDR2 YYNGEE. The CDR3 is 16 residues long. Here the CDR3 DNA reads TGTGCCAGCAGCTCCCGAAGCCAGGGGGAGAACACTGAAGCTTTCTTT. This translates into CASSSRSQGENTEAFF.

In this sample, this clone turned up once. V usage is TRBV5-4 and J usage is TRBJ2-5; no firm D call. Germline values: CDR1 SGHNT, CDR2 YYREEE (reference sequence). V shed 3 bases and J shed 2 bases, with 2 bases lying between them. CDR3 length: 11 residues. The chain's CDR3 is CASSYQETQYF. The CDR3, as DNA: TGTGCCAGCAGCTATCAAGAGACCCAGTACTTC.

This clone came up once. Written as DNA, the CDR3 is TGTGCCAGCAGCCAACAGGGGGAAACCTACAATGAGCAGTTCTTC. Protein product: CASSQQGETYNEQFF. The chain uses TRBV27 and TRBJ2-1, with 8 bases fitting TRBD1. After removal of 6 bases from V and 2 bases from J, the junction contained 6 bases not matched to a gene. Germline-derived CDR1 and CDR2 are MNHEY and SMNVEV (reference sequence). There are 15 residues in the CDR3.

The chain combines TRBV4-2 with TRBJ2-5; D not resolved. The J call may be in error: the DNA end matches TRBJ2-7 better. Germline assignment: CDR1 LGHNA and CDR2 YNFKEQ. The CDR3 extends over 14 amino acids. CDR3 in DNA: TGTGCCAGCAGCCAAGATTTTGAAGAGGACGAGCAGTACTTC. This translates into CASSQDFEEDEQYF.

The rearrangement uses TRBV6-1 and TRBJ1-5; D gene uncertain. Germline V gene lookup returns CDR1 MNHNS and CDR2 SASEGT. Trimming stripped 3 bases from V and 3 bases from J, with 9 bases between. The CDR3 is 14 amino acids. CDR3 in amino acids: CASSDRRNNQPQHF. The CDR3 DNA is TGTGCCAGCAGTGACAGGAGAAACAATCAGCCCCAGCATTTT.

This chain connects TRBV19 to TRBJ2-1, with D perhaps given as TRBD1 or TRBD2 (6 bases each). Per the germline V gene, CDR1 is LNHDA and CDR2 is SQIVND (reference sequence). The CDR3 extends over 17 amino acids. The V end lost 1 base, the J end lost 0 bases, and 13 bases lay between the germline ends. Here the CDR3 reads CASSIVGGGGSYNEQFF. The DNA of the CDR3 is TGTGCCAGTAGTATAGTGGGTGGAGGGGGCTCCTACAATGAGCAGTTCTTC. The complete variable domain, with remaining parts taken from reference TRBV19 and TRBJ2-1, reads DGGITQSPKYLFRKEGQNVTLSCEQNLNHDAMYWYRQDPGQGLRLIYYSQIVNDFQKGDIAEGYSVSREKKESFPLTVTSAQKNPTAFYLCASSIVGGGGSYNEQFFGPGTRLTVL.

The chain links TRBV6-9 to TRBJ1-1, with D uncertain. Germline V gene lookup returns CDR1 MNHGY and CDR2 SVAAGI. CDR3 length: 12 residues. Trimming removed 6 bases at V and 1 base at J, with 6 bases between. This CDR3 is CASRLGNTEAFF. The CDR3, as DNA: TGTGCCAGCAGGCTAGGGAACACTGAAGCTTTCTTT.

The chain recombines TRBV5-1 with TRBJ2-5; no firm D call. The CDR3 is made up of 14 amino acids. The V gene lost 3 bases and the J gene lost 5 bases, with 14 bases spanning the gap. CDR1 and CDR2 (germline): SGHRS, YFSETQ. The CDR3 is CASSSLEGMETQYF. The CDR3 region has the DNA TGCGCCAGCAGCTCCCTCGAAGGGATGGAGACCCAGTACTTC.

V is TRBV7-8 and J is TRBJ2-3; perhaps D is TRBD1 or TRBD2 (5 bases each). V was clipped by 4 bases and J by 1 base, with 12 bases between them. Germline values: CDR1 SGHVS, CDR2 FQNEAQ. The CDR3 runs 15 residues. Written as DNA, the CDR3 is TGTGCCAGCAGCTATGGGGGAGTAGGCACAGATACGCAGTATTTT. Residues: CASSYGGVGTDTQYF.

The J gene is TRBJ1-5, the V gene TRBV2, with D possibly being TRBD1 (5 bases). Germline values: CDR1 SNHLY, CDR2 FYNNEI. CDR3 length equals 12 residues. Between the trimmed V and J ends, which lost 4 bases and 4 bases, there was a span of 5 bases. CDR3 sequence reads: CASSGGNQPQHF. The CDR3 coding sequence is TGTGCCAGCAGTGGGGGGAATCAGCCCCAGCATTTT.

DNA of the CDR3: TGTGCCAGCAGCTTTGGGGCCGCGGGGACTGAAGCTTTCTTT. Its translation is CASSFGAAGTEAFF. The chain employs TRBV11-2 and TRBJ1-1; a weak D match, TRBD1 (5 bases). The CDR3 is 14 residues long. The V and J ends lost 3 bases and 5 bases respectively, with 13 bases between them. Germline values: CDR1 SGHAT, CDR2 FQNNGV.

A note on this clone: Other DNA sequences from this sample encode an identical CDR3 as well. The V gene is TRBV11-2, the J gene TRBJ1-5, with D perhaps TRBD1 (6 bases). V lost 6 bases to trimming and J lost 3 bases, with 12 bases between them. CDR1 and CDR2 (germline): SGHAT, FQNNGV. The CDR3 spans 14 residues. The CDR3 reads CASSLEGDNQPQHF. Written as DNA, the CDR3 is TGTGCCAGCAGTCTAGAGGGGGACAATCAGCCCCAGCATTTT.

Concerning this clone itself: Mismatch with germline at one junction end may stem from a read error. This chain connects TRBV30 to TRBJ1-5; no clear D. CDR3 length: 14 residues. From germline, CDR1 is GTSNPN and CDR2 SVGIG (reference sequence). CDR3 coding DNA: TGTGCCTGGAAGGAACGGGATAGCAATCAGCTCCAGCATTTT. It yields the protein CAWKERDSNQLQHF.

The chain employs TRBV19 and TRBJ2-1; D gene unclear. The V and J ends lost 2 bases and 3 bases respectively, with 5 bases between them. CDR1 and CDR2 from the germline V gene are LNHDA and SQIVND (reference sequence). The CDR3 contains 13 residues. CDR3 sequence reads: CASSIQVYNEQFF. DNA for the CDR3: TGTGCCAGTAGTATACAGGTCTACAATGAGCAGTTCTTC. The variable domain in full, completed from reference TRBV19 and TRBJ2-1, reads DGGITQSPKYLFRKEGQNVTLSCEQNLNHDAMYWYRQDPGQGLRLIYYSQIVNDFQKGDIAEGYSVSREKKESFPLTVTSAQKNPTAFYLCASSIQVYNEQFFGPGTRLTVL.